Given below is one TCR beta chain in context. Its target is not known. The data derive from a study of T-cell memory formation after mild COVID-19. The CDR3 loop spans 17 amino acids. Germline trimming cut 0 bases from V and 0 bases from J; bases unmatched to any gene: 6. In germline, CDR1 is MGHRA, CDR2 YSYEKL. Study conclusions and caveats: The finding that pre-infection memory included some responding clones suggested that cross-reactive memory joined.

TCRdb re-derived calls from the 5' RACE reads in MiXCR, one entry per CDR3 protein. The sample has about 360,000 distinct CDR3 sequences; 10% to 15% are singletons. The sequence came from a man between 18 and 29 years old who had mild COVID-19 (a few samples of this study predate the infection). Cell type and time point are not known. The sample was PBMCs or a T cell subset sorted from them (not recorded which). This chain uses TRBV4-1 with TRBJ2-3; 7 positions agree with TRBD2. The CDR3 loop is CASSQDPAGTSTDTQYF. Written as DNA, the CDR3 is TGCGCCAGCAGCCAAGATCCAGCGGGGACTAGCACAGATACGCAGTATTTT.